The sample holds many counts of the clone carrying this TCR beta chain. Its specificity is unknown. The data were taken from a study of breast tumors, draining lymph nodes, adjacent tissues. TCRdb itself ran the multiplex PCR reads through MiXCR, one entry per CDR3 protein. This sample has 270,000 or so distinct CDR3 sequences, with around 31% found just once. Axillary draining lymph nodes of breast cancer patients supplied the node samples. The CDR3 has 16 amino acids. With V trimmed by 10 bases and J by 1 base, 16 bases remained unmatched. Notes on the study in general: Tumor repertoires ranked between lymph nodes and nontumor tissue in diversity, with V and J gene preferences. Compared with basal-like, luminal-like tumors shared significantly more repertoire with nontumor tissue. That most tumor T cells come from lymph nodes remained unproven.

Sequenced: axillary lymph node tissue. The chain employs TRBV12-3 or TRBV12-4 and TRBJ2-7, with 7 bases that match TRBD1. This receptor was identified in a female donor with breast cancer. Some clones in this sample may be carry-over from other donors' samples. In DNA form, the CDR3 reads TGTGCCACCTCCCCATTCTCCCGGGACAGTTCCTACGAGCAGTACTTC. This sequence encodes CATSPFSRDSSYEQYF.